The 2 T cell receptor beta chains below all came from one sample that was sequenced in a study of response to subunit inactivated influenza vaccine. From the RT-PCR reads, TCRdb called clonotypes with MiXCR, one entry per CDR3 protein. The table lists 550,000 to 600,000 distinct CDR3 sequences, approximately 10% of them singletons. Sample: PBMCs from blood, taken on the day of vaccination. These receptors came from a man aged 50-59 years who received an inactivated influenza vaccine.

This clonotype was counted a few times. The V call is TRBV9, the J call TRBJ2-1; the D is unclear. Germline V gene sequence: CDR1 SGDLS, CDR2 YYNGEE. The V end was cut by 5 bases, the J end by 5 bases, with 11 bases between. The CDR3 extends over 13 amino acids. The CDR3 coding sequence is TGTGCCAGCAGGGGTGTGTCGAACAATGAGCAGTTCTTC. Amino acids: CASRGVSNNEQFF.

This rearrangement joins TRBV20-1 to TRBJ2-1; a possible D gene is TRBD2 (5 bases). The CDR3 runs 15 residues. Germline V CDR1 and CDR2: DFQATT, SNEGSKA (reference sequence). V shed 6 bases and J shed 3 bases, with 18 bases lying between them. The CDR3 sequence: CSAPPVALIYNEQFF. In nucleotides, the CDR3 is TGCAGTGCCCCCCCCGTAGCGCTTATCTACAATGAGCAGTTCTTC.